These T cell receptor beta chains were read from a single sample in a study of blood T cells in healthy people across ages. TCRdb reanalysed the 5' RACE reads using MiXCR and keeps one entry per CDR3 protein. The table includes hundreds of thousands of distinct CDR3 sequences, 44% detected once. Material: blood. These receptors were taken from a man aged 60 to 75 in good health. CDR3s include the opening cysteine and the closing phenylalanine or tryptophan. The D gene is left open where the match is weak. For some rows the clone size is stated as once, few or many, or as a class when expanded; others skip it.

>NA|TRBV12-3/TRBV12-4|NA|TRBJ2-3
CASGRWNTDTQYF
TGTGCCAGCGGCAGATGGAACACAGATACGCAGTATTTT
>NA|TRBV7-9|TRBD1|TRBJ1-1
CASRGQGVNTEAFF
TGTGCCAGCAGGGGACAGGGGGTGAACACTGAAGCTTTCTTT
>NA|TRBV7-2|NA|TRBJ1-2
CASSPRGSRLDLREDYGYTF
TGTGCCAGCAGCCCCAGAGGGTCCAGGTTAGATTTAAGGGAAGACTATGGCTACACCTTC
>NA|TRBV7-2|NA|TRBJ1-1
CASSLGGGPTEAFF
TGTGCCAGCAGCTTAGGGGGGGGACCGACTGAAGCTTTCTTT
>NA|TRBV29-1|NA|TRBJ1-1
CSVDPRGTEAFF
TGCAGCGTTGACCCCCGGGGGACTGAAGCTTTCTTT
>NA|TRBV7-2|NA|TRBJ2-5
CASSPFGKETQYF
TGTGCCAGCAGCCCCTTTGGCAAAGAGACCCAGTACTTC
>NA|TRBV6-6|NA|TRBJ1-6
CASTVTGKSIDSPLHF
TGTGCCAGCACCGTAACAGGGAAAAGTATAGATTCACCCCTCCACTTT
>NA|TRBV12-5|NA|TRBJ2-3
CASGLVGFGPDTQYF
TGTGCTAGTGGTTTGGTAGGATTCGGCCCAGATACGCAGTATTTT
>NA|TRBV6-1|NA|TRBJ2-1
CASSEGWAGNNEQFF
TGTGCCAGCAGTGAAGGATGGGCAGGGAACAATGAGCAGTTCTTC
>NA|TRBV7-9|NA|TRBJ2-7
CANSSVYEQYF
TGTGCCAACAGCTCCGTGTACGAGCAGTACTTC
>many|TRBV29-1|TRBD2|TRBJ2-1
CSVENSGGPNEQFF
TGCAGCGTTGAAAATAGCGGGGGACCAAATGAGCAGTTCTTC
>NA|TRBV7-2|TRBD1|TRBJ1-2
CASSLGWTGSGRNYGYTF
TGTGCCAGCAGCTTAGGTTGGACAGGGAGCGGAAGGAACTATGGCTACACCTTC
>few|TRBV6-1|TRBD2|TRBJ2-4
CASSNSGGDWGRNIQYF
TGTGCCAGCAGTAATAGCGGGGGGGACTGGGGGAGGAACATTCAGTACTTC
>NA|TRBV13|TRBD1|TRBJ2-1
CASSLGLGGQNYNEQFF
TGTGCCAGCAGCTTAGGCCTAGGGGGACAGAACTACAATGAGCAGTTCTTC
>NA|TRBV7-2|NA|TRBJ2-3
CASSAQDSVPSTDTQYF
TGTGCCAGCAGCGCCCAAGACAGCGTCCCTAGCACAGATACGCAGTATTTT
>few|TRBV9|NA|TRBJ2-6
CASSPRHVSGANVLTF
TGTGCCAGCAGCCCTAGACACGTCTCTGGGGCCAACGTCCTGACTTTC
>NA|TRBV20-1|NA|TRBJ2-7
CSGKKAVAYEQYF
TGCAGTGGCAAAAAAGCCGTGGCCTACGAGCAGTACTTC
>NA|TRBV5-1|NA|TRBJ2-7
CASSLPQYEQYF
TGCGCCAGCAGCTTGCCCCAATACGAGCAGTACTTC
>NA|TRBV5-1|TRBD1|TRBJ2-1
CASSLQGQGVSNEQFF
TGCGCCAGCAGCTTGCAGGGCCAGGGGGTCTCCAATGAGCAGTTCTTC
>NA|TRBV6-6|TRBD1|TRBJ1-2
CAYGDRELPGYGYTF
TGTGCCTATGGGGACAGGGAACTACCTGGATATGGTTACACCTTC
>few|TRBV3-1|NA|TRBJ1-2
CASSQAARPGAYGYTF
TGTGCCAGCAGCCAAGCCGCCAGACCAGGTGCCTATGGCTACACCTTC
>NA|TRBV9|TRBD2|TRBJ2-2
CASSVGGGFAGELFF
TGTGCCAGCAGCGTAGGCGGGGGGTTCGCCGGGGAGCTGTTTTTT
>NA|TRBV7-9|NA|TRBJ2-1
CASSLVFGITLGNEQFF
TGTGCCAGCAGCTTAGTTTTTGGGATAACCTTAGGGAATGAGCAGTTCTTC
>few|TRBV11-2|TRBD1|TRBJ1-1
CASSLYPTTGVNTEAFF
TGTGCCAGCAGCTTATATCCGACGACAGGGGTGAACACTGAAGCTTTCTTT
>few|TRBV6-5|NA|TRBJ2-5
CASSDQGSETQYF
TGTGCCAGCAGTGATCAGGGGAGCGAGACCCAGTACTTC
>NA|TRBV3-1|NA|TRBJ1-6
CASSHTGPQASPLHF
TGTGCCAGCAGCCATACGGGACCCCAAGCATCACCCCTCCACTTT
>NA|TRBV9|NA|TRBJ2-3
CASSVSLPTDTQYF
TGTGCCAGCAGCGTAAGTCTCCCGACGGATACGCAGTATTTT
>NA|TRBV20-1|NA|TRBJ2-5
CSARDVGEETQYF
TGCAGTGCTAGAGATGTGGGGGAAGAGACCCAGTACTTC
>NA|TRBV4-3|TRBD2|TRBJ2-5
CASSPSGNNRETQYF
TGCGCCAGCAGCCCTAGCGGGAACAACCGAGAGACCCAGTACTTC
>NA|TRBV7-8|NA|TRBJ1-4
CASGRGTANEKLFF
TGTGCCAGCGGGCGCGGGACGGCTAATGAAAAACTGTTTTTT
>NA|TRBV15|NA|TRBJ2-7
CATSINSVFSYNEQYF
TGTGCCACCAGTATTAATAGCGTATTCTCCTACAATGAGCAGTACTTC
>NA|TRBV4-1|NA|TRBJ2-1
CASSQVRSYNEQFF
TGCGCCAGCAGCCAAGTGCGCTCCTACAATGAGCAGTTCTTC
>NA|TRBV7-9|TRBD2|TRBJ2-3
CASSIAGGSDTQYF
TGTGCCAGCAGCATAGCGGGGGGGTCAGATACGCAGTATTTT
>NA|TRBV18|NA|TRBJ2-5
CASSLTGGAEEQYF
TGTGCCAGCTCACTGACAGGAGGCGCGGAGGAGCAGTACTTC
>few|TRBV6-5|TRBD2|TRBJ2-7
CASRNSGGSYEQYF
TGTGCCAGCAGGAATAGCGGGGGTTCCTACGAGCAGTACTTC
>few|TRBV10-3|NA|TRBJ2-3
CAISESDGVRNTDTQYF
TGTGCCATCAGTGAGTCAGACGGGGTTAGGAACACAGATACGCAGTATTTT
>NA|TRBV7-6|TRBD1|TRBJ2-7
CASSPSTGGYEQYF
TGTGCCAGCAGCCCGTCGACAGGGGGCTACGAGCAGTACTTC
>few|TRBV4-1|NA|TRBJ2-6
CASSQVGGPGANVLTF
TGCGCCAGCAGCCAAGTTGGGGGGCCTGGGGCCAACGTCCTGACTTTC
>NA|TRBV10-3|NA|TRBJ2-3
CAISESGLLGDTQYF
TGTGCCATCAGTGAGTCAGGGCTCCTGGGAGATACGCAGTATTTT